The following is a T cell receptor beta chain sequence with its context. What antigen it recognizes has not been identified. The DNA is left out, because the CDR3 cannot be placed on it with certainty; the CDR3 is given as TCRdb lists it. Each collaborating institution followed its own protocols to collect whole blood in K2EDTA tubes. For TCRbeta analysis, collaborators shipped samples as frozen whole blood, isolated PBMCs, or DNA extracted from either of those sample types. In the germline V gene, CDR1 corresponds to SGHTA and CDR2 to FQGNSA. The CDR3 runs 12 amino acids, cysteine and phenylalanine included. These data are taken from a study of blood T cell repertoires in COVID-19 (TCRdb year 2020). Broadly, across the study: Samples from collaborators originated in the United States, Italy and Spain and spanned both the acute and convalescent phases of COVID-19. The prospective study material was composed of cDNA or gDNA derived from T cells, B-cell-depleted T cells, or PBMCs. The dataset comprised deeply sampled blood TCRbeta repertoires from subjects exposed to, actively infected with, or recovered from COVID-19. The repertoires were made available in a free public database intended to serve as a resource for research on the immune response to SARS-CoV-2. The samples were drawn from two sources: the first 160 participants of the ongoing ImmuneRACE study, and 1,000 to 1,500 subjects contributed by 6 global collaborators. Nearly every sample came with metadata listing a de-identified subject ID, COVID-19 status, age in years and sex. Where available, HLA class I and class II types were obtained from metadata supplied by the sample provider rather than from assay-based typing. What the authors observed across the whole study: The quantity of clinical and demographic metadata differed by source and by participant and was supplied without curation.

TCRbeta CDR3 regions were amplified from genomic DNA by means of the immunoSEQ Assay, a bias-controlled multiplex PCR. As for the authors' bioinformatics: Within the assay, amplification of reference gene primers was used to estimate how many nucleated cells each sample contained. To quantify the absolute abundance of each unique TCRbeta CDR3 rearrangement, sequence reads were collapsed and filtered. Productive Simpson clonality was computed per sample as the square root of Simpson's diversity index over productive rearrangements. TCRdb holds this immuneACCESS table with in-frame rearrangements only. Some clones are missing; in checked studies, unresolved V genes explain under half, and the rest has no known cause. That table gives V, J and clone size, and the DNA gave D and trimming. Here the sample has over 80,000 clones; 88% occur a single time. The ten largest make up about 7% of the sample.

This TCR came from a man in his sixties or seventies with acute or convalescent COVID-19. The sample consisted of peripheral blood. The chain is made from TRBV7-2 and TRBJ1-5; TRBD1 is the table's D call and was not checked against the DNA. The CDR3 protein is CASSFGTGTVHF.